The 11 T cell receptor beta chains reported below all come from one sample, sequenced in a study of T cell responses to AZD1222 COVID-19 vaccine. TCRdb's copy holds only in-frame clones and misses some; the assay was immunoSEQ multiplex PCR. This table has about 100,000 clones, just over 90% appearing once. Sequencing used peripheral blood, obtained on day 0 of AZD1222 vaccination. The receptors here all came from an adult in good health.

This chain links TRBV19 with TRBJ1-1; 7 nucleotides align to TRBD1. Germline CDR1 reads LNHDA; CDR2 reads SQIVND (reference sequence). The CDR3 covers 13 residues. The V segment lost 8 bases and the J segment 2 bases; nucleotides outside the gene matches: 5. The CDR3, as DNA: TGTGCCAGTCGGGACAGCTTCAACACTGAAGCTTTCTTT. Translated, it gives CASRDSFNTEAFF.

The CDR3 bases are TGTGCCAGCAGCCAGAACAGGGTGAACCGCTCACCCCTCCACTTT. Translation gives CASSQNRVNRSPLHF. This chain joins TRBV7-8 and TRBJ1-6; tentatively, D is TRBD1 (6 bases). Germline V gives CDR1 SGHVS, CDR2 FQNEAQ. The CDR3 extends over 15 amino acids. Trimming stripped 5 bases from V and 10 bases from J, with 18 bases between. The whole variable domain, filled in from reference TRBV7-8 and TRBJ1-6, reads GAGVSQSPRYKVAKRGQDVALRCDPISGHVSLFWYQQALGQGPEFLTYFQNEAQLDKSGLPSDRFFAERPEGSVSTLKIQRTQQEDSAVYLCASSQNRVNRSPLHFGNGTRLTVT.

The genes are TRBV2 and TRBJ1-5, with D uncertain. In germline, CDR1 is SNHLY, CDR2 FYNNEI. V gave up 2 bases and J gave up 0 bases, with 8 bases separating them. This CDR3 has 15 residues. The CDR3 DNA reads TGTGCCAGCAGTGAAACGGAGTTTAGCAATCAGCCCCAGCATTTT. Amino acids: CASSETEFSNQPQHF.

V and J are TRBV10-3 and TRBJ2-3, with 9 bases matching TRBD2. The CDR3 consists of 19 residues. The J segment lost 2 bases and the V segment lost 2 bases, leaving 14 bases of the junction unmatched. CDR1 and CDR2 from the germline V gene are ENHRY and SYGVKD. The CDR3 DNA reads TGTGCCATCAGTGAGCCCCCCGGTTCGAGCGGGGGGCACACAGATACGCAGTATTTT. It encodes CAISEPPGSSGGHTDTQYF.

V and J are TRBV6-6 and TRBJ2-1; TRBD2 matches at 13 bases. The CDR3 contains 17 residues. CDR1 is MNHNY, CDR2 SVGAGI, per germline (reference sequence). V was pared by 5 bases and J by 2 bases, with 6 bases of the junction left unmatched. CDR3 nucleotide sequence: TGTGCCAGCAGTCAACGGACTAGCGGGGGCGCCTACAATGAGCAGTTCTTC. It translates to CASSQRTSGGAYNEQFF.

J is TRBJ2-1 and V is TRBV5-1; TRBD2 matches at 11 bases. Germline V gene sequence: CDR1 SGHRS, CDR2 YFSETQ. This CDR3 comprises 16 residues. The trim removed 4 bases at V and 10 bases at J, leaving 13 bases unmatched. For the CDR3, the DNA is TGCGCCAGCAGCCGATCTCTAGCGGGGGGTTCAGAGGAGCAGTTCTTC. Its protein is CASSRSLAGGSEEQFF.

The V gene is TRBV20-1, the J gene TRBJ2-7; 7 nucleotides agree with TRBD1. This CDR3 is built from 14 residues. J gave up 3 bases and V 3 bases, and 8 bases lay outside the gene matches. Looked up from germline, CDR1 is DFQATT and CDR2 is SNEGSKA (reference sequence). Here the CDR3 DNA reads TGCAGTGCTAGTGAGTACAGGGGAAACTACGAGCAGTACTTC. Residues: CSASEYRGNYEQYF.

The chain is built from TRBV5-6 and TRBJ2-6; no firm D call. Germline V gives CDR1 SGHDT, CDR2 YYEEEE. The CDR3 sequence is 16 residues long. V gave up 1 base and J gave up 0 bases, with 8 bases separating them. The CDR3 DNA reads as TGTGCCAGCAGCTTGCCACAGAGCTCTGGGGCCAACGTCCTGACTTTC. Its protein product is CASSLPQSSGANVLTF. Full variable domain (outside the CDR3, taken from reference TRBV5-6 and TRBJ2-6): DAGVTQSPTHLIKTRGQQVTLRCSPKSGHDTVSWYQQALGQGPQFIFQYYEEEERQRGNFPDRFSGHQFPNYSSELNVNALLLGDSALYLCASSLPQSSGANVLTFGAGSRLTVL.

The sample holds one count of this clone. The chain recombines TRBV27 with TRBJ1-1; no firm D call. V dropped 7 bases and J dropped 1 base, with 16 bases sitting between them. The CDR3 has 15 residues. CDR1 MNHEY and CDR2 SMNVEV come from the germline V gene (reference sequence). In nucleotides, the CDR3 is TGTGCCAGCATGATGACGACTTGGTCGAACACTGAAGCTTTCTTT. It translates to CASMMTTWSNTEAFF.

The rearrangement links TRBV11-2 to TRBJ2-7; no firm D call. The CDR3 totals 12 residues. Germline CDR1 and CDR2: SGHAT and FQNNGV. V was shortened by 2 bases and J by 9 bases, with 11 bases between the two germline ends. CDR3 nucleotides: TGTGCCAGCAGCTTAATCACCAGTGGGCAGTACTTC. Protein sequence: CASSLITSGQYF.

The chain employs TRBV5-4 and TRBJ1-1, with D unresolved. The CDR3 contains 14 residues. The V end lost 0 bases, the J end lost 0 bases, and 6 bases lay between the germline ends. Germline V lookup: CDR1 SGHNT, CDR2 YYREEE (reference sequence). The CDR3 nucleotides read TGTGCCAGCAGCTTGGACCTCATGAACACTGAAGCTTTCTTT. The encoded protein is CASSLDLMNTEAFF.